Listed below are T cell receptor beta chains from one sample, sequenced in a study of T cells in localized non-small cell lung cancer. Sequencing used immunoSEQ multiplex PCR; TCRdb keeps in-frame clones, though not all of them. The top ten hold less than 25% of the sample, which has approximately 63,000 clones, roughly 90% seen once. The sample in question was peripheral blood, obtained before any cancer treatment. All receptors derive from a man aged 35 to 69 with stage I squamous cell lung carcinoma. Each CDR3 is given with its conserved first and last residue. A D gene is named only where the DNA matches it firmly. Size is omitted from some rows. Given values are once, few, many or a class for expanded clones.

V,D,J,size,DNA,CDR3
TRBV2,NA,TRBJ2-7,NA,TGTGCCAGCAGTCCAGCCTATGGGCAGTACTTC,CASSPAYGQYF
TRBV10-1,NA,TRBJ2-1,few,TGCGCCAGCAGTTTACCCCCATCCGATGAGCAGTTCTTC,CASSLPPSDEQFF
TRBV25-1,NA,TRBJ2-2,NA,TGTGCCAGCAGTGAATATTATAGTACCGGGGAGCTGTTTTTT,CASSEYYSTGELFF
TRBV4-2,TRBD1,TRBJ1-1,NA,TGTGCCAGCAGCCGAGGCAGGGGGGGGGCTTACACTGAAGCTTTCTTT,CASSRGRGGAYTEAFF
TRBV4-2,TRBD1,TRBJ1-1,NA,TGTGCCAGCAGCCCTGGGGGGCAGGGGGGAATTGAAGCTTTCTTT,CASSPGGQGGIEAFF
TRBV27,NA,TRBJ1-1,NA,TGTGCCAGCAGTCCTACCCCCGTGCCGAGGAACACTGAAGCTTTCTTT,CASSPTPVPRNTEAFF
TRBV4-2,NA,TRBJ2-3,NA,TGTGCCAGCAGCCAAGCTGAGGGGTCAAACACAGATACGCAGTATTTT,CASSQAEGSNTDTQYF
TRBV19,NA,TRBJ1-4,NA,TGTGCCAGTAGTATAGATCTCGGGACGCTACGGGAACTGTTTTTT,CASSIDLGTLRELFF
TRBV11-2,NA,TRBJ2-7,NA,TGTGCCAGCAGCTTAGAACTTGCCTACGAGCAGTACTTC,CASSLELAYEQYF
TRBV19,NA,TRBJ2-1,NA,TGTGCCAGTAGTATAGGAAGGGAGTTGGGCGAGAATGAGCAGTTCTTC,CASSIGRELGENEQFF
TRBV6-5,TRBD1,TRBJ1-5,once,TGTGCCAGCCACCGAGACAGGGGGGACAATCAGCCCCAGCATTTT,CASHRDRGDNQPQHF
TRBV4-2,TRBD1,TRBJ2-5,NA,TGTGCCAGCAGCCAAGTATCGGGACAGGGGGAAGAGACCCAGTACTTC,CASSQVSGQGEETQYF
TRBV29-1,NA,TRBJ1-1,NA,TGCAGCGTTTTCGTGGGGCCCGGGGATACTGAAGCTTTCTTT,CSVFVGPGDTEAFF
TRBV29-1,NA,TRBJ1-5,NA,TGCAGCGTTGGAGAACTTGATCAGCCCCAGCATTTT,CSVGELDQPQHF
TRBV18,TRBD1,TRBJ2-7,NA,TGTGCCAGCTCACCAGGGACAGGGGCCTCCTACGAGCAGTACTTC,CASSPGTGASYEQYF
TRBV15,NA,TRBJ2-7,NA,TGTGCCACCAGCAGAGATCTTGGACAAAGCTCCTACGAGCAGTACTTC,CATSRDLGQSSYEQYF
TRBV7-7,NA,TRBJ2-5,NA,TGTGCTAGCAGCATCGGGACCAACCAAGAGACCCAGTACTTC,CASSIGTNQETQYF
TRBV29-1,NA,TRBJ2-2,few,TGCAGCGTTGAATTTGATGGGAGCAGAACCCCCCACACCGGGGAGCTGTTTTTT,CSVEFDGSRTPHTGELFF
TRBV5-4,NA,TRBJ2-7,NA,TGTGCCAGCAGCACTTGGGATAGGGGACTCGAGCAGTACTTC,CASSTWDRGLEQYF
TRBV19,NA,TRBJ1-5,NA,TGTGCCAGCAGCGGGATAGGTGAGCCCCAGCATTTT,CASSGIGEPQHF
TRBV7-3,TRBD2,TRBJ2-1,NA,TGTGCCAGCAGCCCGATAGCGGGAGGGCCCGGTGAGCAGTTCTTC,CASSPIAGGPGEQFF
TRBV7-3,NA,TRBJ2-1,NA,TGTGCCAGCAGCTTAACGGCTAGCTACTCCTACAATGAGCAGTTCTTC,CASSLTASYSYNEQFF
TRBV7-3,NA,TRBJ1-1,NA,TGTGCCAGCAGTCAGGGCGGGACCGGGGGCACTGAAGCTTTCTTT,CASSQGGTGGTEAFF
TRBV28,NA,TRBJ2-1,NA,TGTGCCAGCACCCCTGGACAGCCCTACAATGAGCAGTTCTTC,CASTPGQPYNEQFF
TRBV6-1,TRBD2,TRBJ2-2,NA,TGTGCCAGCAGTGAAGGACTAGCGGGAACTCTCGAGACCGGGGAGCTGTTTTTT,CASSEGLAGTLETGELFF
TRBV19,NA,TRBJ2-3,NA,TGTGCCAGTATTTCCTCCGGAGATACGCAGTATTTT,CASISSGDTQYF
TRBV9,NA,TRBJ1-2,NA,TGTGCCAGTACACGGACTAACTATGGCTACACCTTC,CASTRTNYGYTF
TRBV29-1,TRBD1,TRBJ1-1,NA,TGCAGCGTGGGGGACGAGGACAGGGGCGGCACTGAAGCTTTCTTT,CSVGDEDRGGTEAFF
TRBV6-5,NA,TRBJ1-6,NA,TGTGCCAGCAGTTACTACCCGCGGAGGGATAATTCACCCCTCCACTTT,CASSYYPRRDNSPLHF
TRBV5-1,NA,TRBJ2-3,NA,TGCGCCAGCAATAGGGGGAGCCGCACAGATACGCAGTATTTT,CASNRGSRTDTQYF
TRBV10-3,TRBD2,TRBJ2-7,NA,TGTGCCTCAAGGGAGGGTTCTAGCGGGAGGAAGAACGAGCAGTACTTC,CASREGSSGRKNEQYF
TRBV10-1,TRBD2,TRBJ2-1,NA,TGCGCCAGCAGTGATGAGCGGGAGGGCCGGGAGCAGTTCTTC,CASSDEREGREQFF
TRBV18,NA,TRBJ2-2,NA,TGTGCCAGCTCACCACGGGAGGGGGACACCGGGGAGCTGTTTTTT,CASSPREGDTGELFF
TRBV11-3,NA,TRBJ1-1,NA,TGTGCCAGCAGCTTAGATGGGGAGAGCACTGAAGCTTTCTTT,CASSLDGESTEAFF
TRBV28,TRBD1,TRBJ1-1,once,TGTGCCAGCACCTCGGGACAGCTAAACACTGAAGCTTTCTTT,CASTSGQLNTEAFF
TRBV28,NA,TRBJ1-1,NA,TGTGCCAGCCCACCCGCAGGGGTAAACACTGAAGCTTTCTTT,CASPPAGVNTEAFF
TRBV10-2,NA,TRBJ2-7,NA,TGCGCCAGCAGTGAAATATCAGGGGGGCTCGGCGAGCAGTACTTC,CASSEISGGLGEQYF
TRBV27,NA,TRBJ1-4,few,TGTGCCAGCAGCTCCCTAGGGGTTAGGGAAAAACTGTTTTTT,CASSSLGVREKLFF
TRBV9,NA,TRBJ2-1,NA,TGTGCCAGCAGCGTAGTTAAGGGGGACGTCGATGAGCAGTTCTTC,CASSVVKGDVDEQFF
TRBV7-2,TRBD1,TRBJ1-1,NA,TGTGCCAGCAGCCGGGACAGGGGCACTGAAGCTTTCTTT,CASSRDRGTEAFF
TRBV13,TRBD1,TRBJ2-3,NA,TGTGCCAGCAGCGCCACGCCGGGACAGGGGTTTACAGATACGCAGTATTTT,CASSATPGQGFTDTQYF
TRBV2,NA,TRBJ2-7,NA,TGTGCCGGCCGGGACAATAACTACGAGCAGTACTTC,CAGRDNNYEQYF
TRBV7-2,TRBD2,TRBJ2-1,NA,TGTGCCAGCAGCGCGAGAAGCGGGAGCAACCACAATGAGCAGTTCTTC,CASSARSGSNHNEQFF
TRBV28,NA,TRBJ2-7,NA,TGTGCCAGCAGTTCCCCCCCGCCGGGGTCCTCCTACGAGCAGTACTTC,CASSSPPPGSSYEQYF
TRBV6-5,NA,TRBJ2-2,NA,TGTGCCAGCAAGTGGGGCAGGGGGAACACCGGGGAGCTGTTTTTT,CASKWGRGNTGELFF
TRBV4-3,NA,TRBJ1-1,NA,TGCGCCAGCAGCCAAGACAGGGGCACTGAAGCTTTCTTT,CASSQDRGTEAFF
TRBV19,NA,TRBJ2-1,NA,TGTGCCAGTAGTATAGACGCATTCAATGAGCAGTTCTTC,CASSIDAFNEQFF
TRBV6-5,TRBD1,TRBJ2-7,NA,TGTGCCAGCAGCCCGGGACAGGGGTACTACGAGCAGTACTTC,CASSPGQGYYEQYF
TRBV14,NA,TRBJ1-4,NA,TGTGCCAGCAGCCAAGACAGGGGACCTAATGAAAAACTGTTTTTT,CASSQDRGPNEKLFF
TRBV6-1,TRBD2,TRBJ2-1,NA,TGTGCCAGCAGCGTTAGCGGGAGGAACAATGAGCAGTTCTTC,CASSVSGRNNEQFF